This entry is about one T cell receptor (beta chain). Its target antigen remains unknown. Base quality data are lacking; no much larger clone is found one base away. For CDR1 and CDR2, the germline V gene (reference sequence) lists SEHNR and FQNEAQ. V loses 3 bases of germline sequence and J loses 5 bases, and the interval between the two ends is 7 bases. The CDR3, from cysteine to phenylalanine, totals 12 residues. Only the CDR3 DNA is retained, 36 bases long and in frame from the first base. What the treatment or condition label conveys for this sample: allogeneic hematopoietic cell transplantation with graft depleted of TCRalphabeta T cells and CD19 B cells. The children who served as transplant recipients had been given grafts of TCRalphabeta/CD19-depleted allogeneic hematopoietic cells. Receptor amplification or capture employed PCR. TCRdb lists the instrument as Illumina HiSeq 2500. To normalize quantification of the TCRbeta repertoire, the TCR libraries were built with molecular barcoding that relied on unique molecular identifiers. The public sequencing data were trimmed at Q25 with fastp and processed into clonotypes with MiXCR by TCRdb, which kept only in-frame beta chains. Rows with one shared CDR3 protein collapse into an entry with the most common genes and DNA. This sample gives around 100,000 distinct CDR3 sequences in total; roughly 7.2% of them show up just once. The ten largest clones take up about 17% of the sample.

The sample belongs to a study of T-cell reconstitution after alpha-beta-depleted transplantation in children (TCRdb year 2016). With regard to the full study: The study quantitatively tracked T-cell immune reconstitution after TCRalphabeta/CD19-depleted allogeneic hematopoietic cell transplantation in children using TCR repertoire profiling. What the research found in general, with its limitations: In some patients, high TCRbeta diversity at day 60 was attributed to recipient T cells and intrathymic progenitors that had survived conditioning. Over the following months the frequencies of hyperexpanded clones went down, and after one year T-cell counts and TCRbeta diversity were mostly credited to newly produced T cells. Apparently early alphabetaT-cell count recovery about two months after transplant reportedly relied on only several hundred rapidly expanded clones derived from non-depleted graft cells.

The sequence came from a boy between 2 and 10 years old with acute lymphoblastic leukemia, due to receive a stem cell transplant. Sequencing used PBMCs, obtained before TCRalphabeta/CD19-depleted stem cell transplant. The V and J genes are TRBV7-9 and TRBJ2-5, with no confident D gene call. The DNA reads as follows: TGTGCCAGCAGCTTTACGTCGGAGACCCAGTACTTC. It specifies CASSFTSETQYF.